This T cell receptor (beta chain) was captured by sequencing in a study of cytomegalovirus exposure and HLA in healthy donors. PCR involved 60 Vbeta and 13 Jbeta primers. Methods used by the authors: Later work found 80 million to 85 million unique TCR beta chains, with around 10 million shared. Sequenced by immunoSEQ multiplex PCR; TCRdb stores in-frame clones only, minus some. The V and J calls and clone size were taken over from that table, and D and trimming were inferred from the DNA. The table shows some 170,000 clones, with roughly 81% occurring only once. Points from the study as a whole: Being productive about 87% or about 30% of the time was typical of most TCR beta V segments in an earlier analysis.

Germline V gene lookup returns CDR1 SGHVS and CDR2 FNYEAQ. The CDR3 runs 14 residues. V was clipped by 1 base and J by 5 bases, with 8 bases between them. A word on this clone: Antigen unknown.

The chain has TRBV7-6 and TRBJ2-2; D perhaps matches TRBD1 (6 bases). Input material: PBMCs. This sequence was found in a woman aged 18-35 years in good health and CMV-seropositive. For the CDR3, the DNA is TGTGCCAGCAGCTTAGACAGGGAGACCGGGGAGCTGTTTTTT. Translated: CASSLDRETGELFF.